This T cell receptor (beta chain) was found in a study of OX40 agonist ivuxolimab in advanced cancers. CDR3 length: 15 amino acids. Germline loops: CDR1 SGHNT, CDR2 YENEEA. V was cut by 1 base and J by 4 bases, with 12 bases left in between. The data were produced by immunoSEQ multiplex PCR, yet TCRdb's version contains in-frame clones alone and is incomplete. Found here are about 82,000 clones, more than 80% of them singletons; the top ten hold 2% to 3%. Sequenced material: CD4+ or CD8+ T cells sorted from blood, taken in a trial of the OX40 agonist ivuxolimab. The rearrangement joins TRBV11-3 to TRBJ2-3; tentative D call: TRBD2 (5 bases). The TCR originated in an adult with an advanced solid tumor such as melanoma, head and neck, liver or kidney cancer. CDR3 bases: TGTGCCAGCAGCTTAGGGCAGAAGGGAGCAGATACGCAGTATTTT. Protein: CASSLGQKGADTQYF.